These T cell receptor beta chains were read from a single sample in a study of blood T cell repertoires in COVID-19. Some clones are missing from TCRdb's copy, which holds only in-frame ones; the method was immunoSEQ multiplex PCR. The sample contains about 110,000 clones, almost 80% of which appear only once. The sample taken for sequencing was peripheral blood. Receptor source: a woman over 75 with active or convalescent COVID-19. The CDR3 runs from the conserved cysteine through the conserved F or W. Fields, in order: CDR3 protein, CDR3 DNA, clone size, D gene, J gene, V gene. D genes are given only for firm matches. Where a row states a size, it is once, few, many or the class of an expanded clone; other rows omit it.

CDR3: CASSLQMNTEAFF
DNA: TGTGCCAGCAGCTTACAGATGAACACTGAAGCTTTCTTT
size: .
D: .
J: TRBJ1-1
V: TRBV7-3

CDR3: CASSLEAGGGTGELFF
DNA: TGTGCCAGCAGTTTGGAGGCGGGAGGAGGTACCGGGGAGCTGTTTTTT
size: .
D: TRBD2
J: TRBJ2-2
V: TRBV27

CDR3: CASLRTGAEKLFF
DNA: TGTGCCAGCCTAAGGACAGGGGCTGAAAAACTGTTTTTT
size: .
D: TRBD1
J: TRBJ1-4
V: TRBV28

CDR3: CATRGQLNTEAFF
DNA: TGTGCCACCCGCGGACAGTTGAACACTGAAGCTTTCTTT
size: .
D: .
J: TRBJ1-1
V: TRBV27

CDR3: CASSMNTEAFF
DNA: TGTGCCAGCAGCATGAACACTGAAGCTTTCTTT
size: .
D: .
J: TRBJ1-1
V: TRBV6-5

CDR3: CASSLEGGEETQYF
DNA: TGCGCCAGCAGCTTGGAAGGGGGCGAAGAGACCCAGTACTTC
size: .
D: TRBD1
J: TRBJ2-5
V: TRBV5-1

CDR3: CASSGQLNTGELFF
DNA: TGTGCCAGCAGCGGCCAGTTGAACACCGGGGAGCTGTTTTTT
size: .
D: .
J: TRBJ2-2
V: TRBV9

CDR3: CASSYDRFSYEQYF
DNA: TGTGCCAGCAGCTATGACAGGTTCTCCTACGAGCAGTACTTC
size: .
D: .
J: TRBJ2-7
V: TRBV7-9

CDR3: CASSHILAGGRADTQYF
DNA: TGTGCCAGCAGCCACATACTAGCGGGAGGTAGAGCAGATACGCAGTATTTT
size: .
D: TRBD2
J: TRBJ2-3
V: TRBV7-2

CDR3: CSAGSVYEQYF
DNA: TGCAGTGCTGGCTCCGTTTACGAGCAGTACTTC
size: .
D: .
J: TRBJ2-7
V: TRBV20-1

CDR3: CASSPRNAYNEQFF
DNA: TGTGCCAGCAGCCCGCGGAATGCCTACAATGAGCAGTTCTTC
size: .
D: .
J: TRBJ2-1
V: TRBV3-1/TRBV3-2

CDR3: CASSFGGSGRSEQFF
DNA: TGTGCCAGCAGCTTTGGTGGGAGCGGGAGATCTGAGCAGTTCTTC
size: .
D: TRBD2
J: TRBJ2-1
V: TRBV7-3

CDR3: CASSLARIADTQYF
DNA: TGTGCCAGCAGCTTAGCGAGGATAGCGGATACGCAGTATTTT
size: .
D: .
J: TRBJ2-3
V: TRBV7-8

CDR3: CASGLAANEQFF
DNA: TGTGCCAGCGGGCTAGCGGCAAATGAGCAGTTCTTC
size: .
D: TRBD2
J: TRBJ2-1
V: TRBV19

CDR3: CSAQLQGQGAGYGYTF
DNA: TGCAGCGCCCAACTACAAGGACAGGGGGCTGGCTATGGCTACACCTTC
size: .
D: TRBD1
J: TRBJ1-2
V: TRBV29-1

CDR3: CSVVGGGPGVEGTVYGYTF
DNA: TGCAGCGTTGTGGGGGGAGGCCCCGGCGTGGAGGGGACAGTTTATGGCTACACCTTC
size: .
D: TRBD1
J: TRBJ1-2
V: TRBV29-1

CDR3: CASSSRLAGAGRETQYF
DNA: TGTGCCAGCAGCTCGCGACTAGCGGGAGCTGGTAGGGAGACCCAGTACTTC
size: few
D: TRBD2
J: TRBJ2-5
V: TRBV7-9

CDR3: CASKNSGSPYNEQFF
DNA: TGTGCCAGCAAAAATAGCGGGAGTCCTTACAATGAGCAGTTCTTC
size: few
D: TRBD2
J: TRBJ2-1
V: TRBV25-1

CDR3: CASSRTGTGVMNTEAFF
DNA: TGTGCCAGTAGTAGAACCGGGACAGGGGTGATGAACACTGAAGCTTTCTTT
size: .
D: TRBD1
J: TRBJ1-1
V: TRBV19

CDR3: CASSQPEQVYEQYF
DNA: TGTGCCAGCAGCCAGCCGGAACAGGTCTACGAGCAGTACTTC
size: .
D: .
J: TRBJ2-7
V: TRBV4-2

CDR3: CASSPLAGAGNTIYF
DNA: TGTGCCAGCAGCCCGCTGGCGGGGGCTGGAAACACCATATATTTT
size: .
D: .
J: TRBJ1-3
V: TRBV5-6

CDR3: CASSLGQGLRYTF
DNA: TGTGCCAGCAGCTTGGGACAGGGGCTGCGCTACACCTTC
size: .
D: TRBD1
J: TRBJ1-2
V: TRBV6-2/TRBV6-3

CDR3: CASSPDATREVYTF
DNA: TGTGCCAGCAGTCCCGATGCGACAAGAGAAGTCTACACCTTC
size: .
D: .
J: TRBJ1-2
V: TRBV6-2/TRBV6-3

CDR3: CASSLELAGGGEQFF
DNA: TGTGCCAGCAGCTTAGAACTAGCGGGAGGGGGGGAGCAGTTCTTC
size: .
D: TRBD2
J: TRBJ2-1
V: TRBV11-3

CDR3: CASSYGGRVGNEQFF
DNA: TGTGCCAGCAGCTATGGCGGGAGGGTTGGGAATGAGCAGTTCTTC
size: .
D: TRBD2
J: TRBJ2-1
V: TRBV7-2

CDR3: CASSLPSGVYEQYF
DNA: TGTGCCAGCAGTTTACCTAGCGGGGTCTACGAGCAGTACTTC
size: .
D: TRBD2
J: TRBJ2-7
V: TRBV28

CDR3: CASSVSSGMGGQETQYF
DNA: TGTGCCAGCAGCGTGTCTAGCGGGATGGGTGGGCAAGAGACCCAGTACTTC
size: .
D: TRBD2
J: TRBJ2-5
V: TRBV9

CDR3: CAISVLSTSGRAYNEQFF
DNA: TGTGCCATCAGTGTATTGAGCACTAGCGGGAGGGCCTACAATGAGCAGTTCTTC
size: .
D: TRBD2
J: TRBJ2-1
V: TRBV10-3

CDR3: CASSPARGQGFIYGYTF
DNA: TGTGCCAGCAGCCCAGCGAGGGGACAGGGATTCATCTATGGCTACACCTTC
size: .
D: TRBD1
J: TRBJ1-2
V: TRBV7-9

CDR3: CSAQNTEAFF
DNA: TGCAGCGCTCAGAACACTGAAGCTTTCTTT
size: few
D: .
J: TRBJ1-1
V: TRBV29-1

CDR3: CASTAAGGAATNEKLFF
DNA: TGTGCCAGCACCGCCGCGGGGGGGGCTGCAACTAATGAAAAACTGTTTTTT
size: .
D: .
J: TRBJ1-4
V: TRBV9

CDR3: CASSKNGQTYNEQFF
DNA: TGTGCCAGCAGCAAGAACGGACAGACCTACAATGAGCAGTTCTTC
size: .
D: .
J: TRBJ2-1
V: TRBV11-3

CDR3: CASSTVRTYEQYF
DNA: TGTGCCAGCAGCACAGTCCGTACCTACGAGCAGTACTTC
size: .
D: .
J: TRBJ2-7
V: TRBV6-5

CDR3: CASSSLYYEQYF
DNA: TGTGCCAGCAGCTCCCTCTACTACGAGCAGTACTTC
size: .
D: .
J: TRBJ2-7
V: TRBV7-8

CDR3: CASSLEVAGLGKETQYF
DNA: TGCGCCAGCAGCTTGGAGGTTGCGGGACTAGGAAAAGAGACCCAGTACTTC
size: .
D: TRBD2
J: TRBJ2-5
V: TRBV5-1

CDR3: CATSRSHSGGEPQHF
DNA: TGTGCCACCAGCAGATCTCATTCAGGGGGCGAGCCCCAGCATTTT
size: .
D: TRBD1
J: TRBJ1-5
V: TRBV15

CDR3: CASSNHFDSSYEQYF
DNA: TGTGCCAGTAGTAATCATTTTGACAGCAGCTACGAGCAGTACTTC
size: .
D: .
J: TRBJ2-7
V: TRBV19

CDR3: CSATGLLNTGELFF
DNA: TGCAGCGCCACGGGACTCCTGAACACCGGGGAGCTGTTTTTT
size: .
D: .
J: TRBJ2-2
V: TRBV29-1

CDR3: CAWSVLAPYEQYF
DNA: TGTGCCTGGAGTGTTCTAGCCCCCTACGAGCAGTACTTC
size: .
D: .
J: TRBJ2-7
V: TRBV30

CDR3: CASSEQDSYNEQFF
DNA: TGCGCCAGCAGTGAGCAGGACAGCTACAATGAGCAGTTCTTC
size: .
D: .
J: TRBJ2-1
V: TRBV10-1

CDR3: CASSSTPAETSTGELFF
DNA: TGTGCCAGCAGCAGTACCCCCGCAGAGACAAGCACCGGGGAGCTGTTTTTT
size: .
D: .
J: TRBJ2-2
V: TRBV7-3